This record covers a single T cell receptor (beta chain). What this receptor recognizes is not known. Nothing much larger sits one base from this clone, and base qualities are not available. This sample was included in a study of beta chain features in type 1 diabetes (dated by TCRdb to the late 2010s). The study in broad terms: No differences in mean age, gender distribution, total cell number or subset yield were found between patients and healthy donors. A total of some 100,000,000 sorted cells were examined across all samples, and the number of cells per subset was strongly correlated with RNA yield. The study compared TCRB repertoires of sorted circulating CD4+ T cell subsets between recently diagnosed type 1 diabetes patients and matched healthy donors. Naive and central memory subsets were obtained from all 30 or so donors, but regulatory and stem cell-like memory subsets were isolated from only 8 patients and about 8 healthy donors. The paper's findings and limits, for the study overall: In all four CD4+ subsets, TCRB CDR3 length was moderately but significantly shorter in type 1 diabetes patients. The naive, central memory and regulatory TCRB repertoires appeared to resemble one another more closely among patients than among healthy donors. Because small numbers of individuals were included in the HLA sub-analyses, any influence of HLA type on TCRB rearrangement was left unresolved. PCR may preferentially amplify shorter templates, but because patient and control samples were amplified and corrected together, any resulting skew would affect both groups equally. Because cDNA was sequenced instead of genomic DNA, activated cells with high expression could be over-represented, although the groups did not differ in activation or CD3 levels. At VDJ recombination sites, type 1 diabetes patients had fewer insertions and more deleted nucleotides, which implies abnormalities in thymic rearrangement.

The entire amount of isolated RNA was reverse transcribed using the High Capacity cDNA Reverse Transcription Kit, so the sequenced TCRB transcripts were expressed ones. Deep immunoSEQ sequencing was performed on naive, central memory and regulatory T cell samples, with an average of approximately 4 million total reads per sample. After sorted cells were lysed in RLT buffer, RNA was extracted with DNase-treated RNeasy Micro or Mini kits, with the choice depending on cell number. Each cell subset was processed separately to prevent cross-contamination, with patient and healthy donor samples processed together. The immunoSEQ multiplex PCR was used to amplify TCRB sequences from cDNA, generating 87-bp fragments that spanned the CDR3 region. The amplicons were sequenced using the Illumina HiSeq platform. Regarding the original processing steps: Synthetic template baselines were used to correct PCR bias computationally, reads within Hamming distance 2 were collapsed together, and singletons that could not be merged were discarded. Reads were aligned against IMGT so that V, D and J genes, CDR3 length and insertions or deletions at six rearrangement sites could be assigned. Within each subset, clonotype counts were normalized to the number of sorted cells before true diversity and Gini coefficients were calculated with the tcR R package. The overlap coefficient, calculated on TCRB nucleotide sequences, was used to quantify repertoire sharing. As a proxy for the pre-selection repertoire, out-of-frame TCRB sequences from naive cells were analyzed. Held by TCRdb, this immuneACCESS table contains in-frame sequences only and omits some clones. Under half of the omission traces to an unresolved V gene where checked; the cause of the rest is unknown. The V and J calls and clone size come from that table; D and trimming were worked out from the DNA. Within this sample are more than 300,000 clones, with roughly an eighth of them counted one time only. In total, the top ten clones hold approximately 0.01% of the sample.

From its cysteine to its phenylalanine, the CDR3 spans 14 amino acids. The only DNA kept is the CDR3, 42 bases in frame from the first base. Trimming takes 7 bases off V and 5 bases off J; junction bases not matched to a gene: 5. CDR1 and CDR2, looked up from the germline V gene, are LGHNA and YSLEER. A single peripheral blood draw of around 120 mL on average was collected from each donor into heparinised tubes. Naive, central memory, regulatory and stem cell-like memory CD4+ T cells were sorted on a BD FACSAria II using a panel including CD45RO, CCR7, CD25, CD127, CD95 and CD27. A purity above 98% was achieved for all sorted populations. PBMCs were separated immediately by Lymphoprep density gradient centrifugation and were stained directly, without being cultured. So that batch effects would be minimized, each experiment stained and sorted samples in pairs, pairing one healthy donor with one patient.

The chain links TRBV4-3 with TRBJ1-4, with TRBD1 matching 9 junction bases. The source material was naive CD4+ T cells from blood. Reading the label with the study, this specimen's cell subset or site is: true naive CD4+ T cells. The sequence was collected from a woman aged 18-29 years with type 1 diabetes. The DNA sequence reads TGCGCCAGCAACCAGGGACAGGGAAATGAAAAACTGTTTTTT. Its coded protein is CASNQGQGNEKLFF.